These T cell receptor beta chains were read from a single sample in a study of shared clonotypes between healthy human individuals. Here immunoSEQ multiplex PCR was the method, and the copy in TCRdb shows in-frame clones only, minus some. The sample lists about 700,000 clones; 92% were seen once. What was sequenced was naive CD8+ T cells sorted from blood. These receptors all come from a man younger than 45 in good health. The CDR3 runs from the conserved cysteine through the conserved F or W. The order of the fields is V gene, J gene, D gene, clone size, CDR3 DNA, CDR3 protein. A D gene is named only where the DNA matches it firmly. Part of the rows lack a size; the others show once, few, many or a class for expanded clones.

TRBV27	TRBJ2-7	TRBD1	NA	TGTGCCAGCAGTCCTTTAGACAGGGGCACGTACGAGCAGTACTTC	CASSPLDRGTYEQYF
TRBV6-1	TRBJ1-1	TRBD1	NA	TGTGCCAGCAGTGTCCCGCTAGGGACAGGACCGAACACTGAAGCTTTCTTT	CASSVPLGTGPNTEAFF
TRBV14	TRBJ2-7	TRBD1	NA	TGTGCCAGCAGCGTGATCAGGACAGGAGGCCACGAGCAGTACTTC	CASSVIRTGGHEQYF
TRBV5-6	TRBJ1-1	NA	NA	TGTGCCAGCAGCTTGGGGGTTGGACCTGAAGCTTTCTTT	CASSLGVGPEAFF
TRBV7-6	TRBJ2-3	NA	NA	TGTGCCAGCAGCTTCGGGGGAGAGGGGGACACAGATACGCAGTATTTT	CASSFGGEGDTDTQYF
TRBV7-9	TRBJ1-1	NA	once	TGTGCCGGGATGGGGGCGAACACTGAAGCTTTCTTT	CAGMGANTEAFF
TRBV19	TRBJ1-1	TRBD1	many	TGTGCCAGTAGTGCCTGGGACAGGGGGACCAACACTGAAGCTTTCTTT	CASSAWDRGTNTEAFF
TRBV10-2	TRBJ2-3	NA	NA	TGCGCCAGCAGTGAGGGACCCCCCGGGACAGATACGCAGTATTTT	CASSEGPPGTDTQYF
TRBV11-2	TRBJ2-2	NA	NA	TGTGCCAGCAGCTTGCTAGTAGGCGGGGAGCTGTTTTTT	CASSLLVGGELFF
TRBV10-3	TRBJ2-7	NA	once	TGTGCCATCGCTAGCGCCACCTACGAGCAGTACTTC	CAIASATYEQYF
TRBV9	TRBJ2-2	TRBD2	few	TGTGCCAGCAGCGTACGCGGGAGTTTCCTCACCGGGGAGCTGTTTTTT	CASSVRGSFLTGELFF
TRBV25-1	TRBJ2-3	NA	NA	TGTGCCAGCAGTTATAAGCGTTTCACAGATACGCAGTATTTT	CASSYKRFTDTQYF
TRBV28	TRBJ2-7	NA	once	TGTGCCAGCAGTTTGGATAACTACGAGCAGTACTTC	CASSLDNYEQYF
TRBV27	TRBJ2-3	TRBD2	NA	TGTGCCAGCAGTTTTCGACTAGCGGGAGGGGGATATAGGGATACGCAGTATTTT	CASSFRLAGGGYRDTQYF
TRBV7-9	TRBJ2-7	NA	NA	TGTGCCAGCACCGCCACGGTTTCTTACGAGCAGTACTTC	CASTATVSYEQYF
TRBV19	TRBJ2-1	NA	NA	TGTGCCAGTACCCTGGGGGGTAGCTCCTACAATGAGCAGTTCTTC	CASTLGGSSYNEQFF
TRBV11-3	TRBJ1-5	NA	NA	TGTGCCAGCAGCTTAGGGCAGGGCCCAGAACAGCCCCAGCATTTT	CASSLGQGPEQPQHF